This entry lists 8 T cell receptor beta chains sequenced from one sample in a study of T-cell reconstitution after alpha-beta-depleted transplantation in children. Unique molecular identifiers were incorporated into the prepared TCRbeta library. MiXCR, applied by TCRdb to the PCR reads, yields one record per CDR3 protein. The sample contains about 340,000 distinct CDR3 sequences, approximately 10% of which appear only once. The sequenced sample was PBMCs from the stem cell graft donor, obtained from the stem cell graft. These receptors all stem from a human donor who donated a stem cell graft to a child with acute lymphoblastic leukemia.

The chain uses TRBV15 and TRBJ2-2, with 7 bases fitting TRBD1. Germline V gene lookup returns CDR1 LNHNV and CDR2 YYDKDF (reference sequence). The CDR3 is made up of 17 amino acids. After removal of 4 bases from V and 6 bases from J, the junction contained 14 bases not matched to a gene. CDR3 region: CATSTVTGAFAPGELFF. Here the CDR3 DNA reads TGTGCCACCAGCACCGTCACAGGGGCGTTTGCCCCCGGGGAGCTGTTTTTT.

This clonotype was counted many times. This sequence joins TRBV7-2 and TRBJ2-5; 8 nucleotides agree with TRBD2. V was clipped by 4 bases and J by 0 bases; unmatched bases: 7. Germline CDR1 and CDR2: SGHTA and FQGNSA. This CDR3 region has 16 residues. CDR3 sequence (DNA): TGTGCCAGCAGCTCGACACTAGCGGCCTACCAAGAGACCCAGTACTTC. It translates to CASSSTLAAYQETQYF.

This clonotype was detected a few times. The gene calls are TRBV20-1 and TRBJ2-1; 12 bases fit TRBD2. V lost 2 bases and J lost 10; bases outside the gene matches: 9. The CDR3 runs to 15 residues. CDR1 and CDR2 from the germline V gene are DFQATT and SNEGSKA (reference sequence). CDR3 region: CSARIAGLAGGEQFF. The CDR3 nucleotides are TGCAGTGCTAGAATTGCGGGACTAGCGGGCGGCGAGCAGTTCTTC.

This clonotype occurred a few times. This rearrangement joins TRBV5-1 to TRBJ1-2; D gene unclear. This CDR3 comprises 11 residues. Germline V gene data show CDR1 as SGHRS and CDR2 as YFSETQ. Trimming cost V 4 bases and J 2 bases, with 3 bases left between them. The CDR3 reads CASSKNYGYTF. The DNA for the CDR3 is TGCGCCAGCAGCAAGAACTATGGCTACACCTTC. Full variable domain (outside the CDR3, taken from reference TRBV5-1 and TRBJ1-2): KAGVTQTPRYLIKTRGQQVTLSCSPISGHRSVSWYQQTPGQGLQFLFEYFSETQRNKGNFPGRFSGRQFSNSRSEMNVSTLELGDSALYLCASSKNYGYTFGSGTRLTVV.

This clonotype came up many times. The rearrangement joins TRBV3-1 to TRBJ2-5, with 7 bases identical to TRBD2. CDR1 is LGHDT, CDR2 YNNKEL, per germline (reference sequence). J lost 5 bases, V lost 0 bases, and 6 bases had no gene match. This CDR3 is built from 15 residues. In DNA form, the CDR3 reads TGTGCCAGCAGCCAAGATTACGGGAGGAGGGAGACCCAGTACTTC. Encoded protein: CASSQDYGRRETQYF.

In regard to this clonotype: The final CDR3 position lacks the conserved phenylalanine or tryptophan, pointing to a likely read error. The chain is built from TRBV3-1 and TRBJ1-4; D is unclear. This CDR3 is built from 12 residues. CDR1 is LGHDT, CDR2 YNNKEL, per germline (reference sequence). The V gene lost 8 bases and the J gene lost 8 bases, with 12 bases spanning the gap. In DNA form, the CDR3 reads TGTGCCAGCGGCTTACTCAGGGAAAAACTGTTTTTG. Its translation is CASGLLREKLFL.

The CDR3 DNA is TGTGCCAGCAGTCCAGACTTGGGTGAGGGGAATGAGCAGTTCTTC. This sequence encodes CASSPDLGEGNEQFF. The chain links TRBV9 to TRBJ2-1; D is perhaps TRBD1 or TRBD2 (5 bases each). CDR1 and CDR2 (germline): SGDLS, YYNGEE. Deletions cut 5 bases from V and 7 bases from J, with 19 bases between. This CDR3 has 15 residues.

This clonotype was seen repeatedly, ten times or more. The chain carries TRBV25-1 and TRBJ2-5, with TRBD2 matching over 11 bases. Germline lookup yields CDR1 MGHDK and CDR2 SYGVNS. The ends lost 4 bases at V and 9 bases at J; junction bases unmatched: 13. The CDR3 has 16 amino acids. CDR3 nucleotides: TGTGCCAGCAGTGGCCGACTAGCGGGAACGGGCTTGGCCCAGTACTTC. Its translation: CASSGRLAGTGLAQYF.